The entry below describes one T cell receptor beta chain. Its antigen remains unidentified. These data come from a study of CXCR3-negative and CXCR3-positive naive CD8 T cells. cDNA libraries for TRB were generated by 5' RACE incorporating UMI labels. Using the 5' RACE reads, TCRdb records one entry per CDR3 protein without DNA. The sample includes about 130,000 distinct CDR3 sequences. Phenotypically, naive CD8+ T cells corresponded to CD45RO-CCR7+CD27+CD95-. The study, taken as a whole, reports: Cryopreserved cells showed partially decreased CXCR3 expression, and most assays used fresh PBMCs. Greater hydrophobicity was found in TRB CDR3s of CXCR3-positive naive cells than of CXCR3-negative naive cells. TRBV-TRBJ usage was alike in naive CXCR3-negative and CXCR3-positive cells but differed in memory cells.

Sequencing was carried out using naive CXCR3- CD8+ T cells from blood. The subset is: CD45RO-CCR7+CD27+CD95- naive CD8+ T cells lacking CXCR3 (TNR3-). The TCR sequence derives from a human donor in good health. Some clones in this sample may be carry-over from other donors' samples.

CDR3 region: CASSLVEAGGNEQFF. This chain links TRBV7-6 with TRBJ2-1; as DNA is missing, the TRBD2 call by TCRdb cannot be tested. Germline CDR1 and CDR2: SGHVS and FNYEAQ. The CDR3 length is 15 residues.